These 2 T cell receptor beta chains were sequenced from one sample in a study of shared clonotypes between healthy human individuals. Some clones are missing from TCRdb's copy, which holds only in-frame ones; the method was immunoSEQ multiplex PCR. Among a few million clones listed, approximately 94% were seen once. Sample: naive CD4+ T cells sorted from blood. Subset specified: CD45RA+ positively selected. These receptor sequences come from a man between 18 and 29 years old in good health.

The CDR3 nucleotides are TGTGCCAGCGCATCTTCGCGGGTTCTCTACGAGCAGTACTTC. Amino acid sequence: CASASSRVLYEQYF. The V and J genes are TRBV7-2 and TRBJ2-7, with a tentative D call TRBD2 (5 bases). CDR1 SGHTA and CDR2 FQGNSA come from the germline V gene. V was trimmed by 8 bases and J by 3 bases, leaving 17 bases between them. This CDR3 contains 14 residues.

The chain uses TRBV7-2 and TRBJ1-5, with unresolved D. V dropped 2 bases and J dropped 7 bases, with 9 bases sitting between them. The CDR3 has 13 residues. Germline V gives CDR1 SGHTA, CDR2 FQGNSA. The CDR3 bases are TGTGCCAGCAGCTTAATGGGCCTCCAGCCCCAGCATTTT. Encoded protein: CASSLMGLQPQHF.